This entry describes one T cell receptor beta chain. The sample belongs to a study of blood T cell repertoires in COVID-19. For the study at large: Sites across the United States, Italy and Spain contributed samples from acute and convalescent COVID-19. The analysed material was cDNA or gDNA that came from T cells, B-cell-depleted T cells, or PBMCs.

In the original workflow: From reference gene primer amplification, estimates of nucleated cell counts were derived. The repertoire was sequenced with immunoSEQ multiplex PCR; TCRdb's copy has only in-frame clones and lacks some. V and J calls and clone size are those listed in that table; D and trimming were worked out from the DNA. In the table there are roughly 15,000 clones, roughly 88% of which are singletons. Unmatched junction bases numbered 2, after V lost 3 bases and J lost 6 bases. Per the germline V gene, CDR1 is SQVTM and CDR2 is ANQGSEA. CDR3 size: 12 residues. The TCR was taken from a human donor in a cohort sampled during active COVID-19. This chain connects TRBV29-1 to TRBJ2-1, with TRBD1 identical over 7 bases. Sequencing was done on a sample of peripheral blood. The CDR3 nucleotides read TGCAGCGTTGATTCAGGGGGCAATGAGCAGTTCTTC. Amino acids: CSVDSGGNEQFF.